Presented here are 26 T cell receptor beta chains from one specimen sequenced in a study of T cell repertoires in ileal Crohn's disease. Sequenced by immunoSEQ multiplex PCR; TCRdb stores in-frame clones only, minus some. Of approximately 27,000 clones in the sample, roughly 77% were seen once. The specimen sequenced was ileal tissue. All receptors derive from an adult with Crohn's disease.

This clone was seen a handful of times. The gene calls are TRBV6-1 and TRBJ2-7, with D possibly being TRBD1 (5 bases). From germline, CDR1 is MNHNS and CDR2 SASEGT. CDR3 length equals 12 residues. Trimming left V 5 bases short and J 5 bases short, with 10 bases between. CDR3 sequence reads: CASSTRVNEQYF. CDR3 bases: TGTGCCAGCAGTACCAGGGTCAACGAGCAGTACTTC.

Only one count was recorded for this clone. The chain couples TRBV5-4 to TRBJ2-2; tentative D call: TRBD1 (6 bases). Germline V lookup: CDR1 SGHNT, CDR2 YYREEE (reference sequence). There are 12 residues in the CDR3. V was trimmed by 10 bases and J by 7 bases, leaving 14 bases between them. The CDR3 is CAGGQPGGELFF. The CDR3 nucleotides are TGTGCCGGGGGACAACCCGGCGGGGAGCTGTTTTTT.

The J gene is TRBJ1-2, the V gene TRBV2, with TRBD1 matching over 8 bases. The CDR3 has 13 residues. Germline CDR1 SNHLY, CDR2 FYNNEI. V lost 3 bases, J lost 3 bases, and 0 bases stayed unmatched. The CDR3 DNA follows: TGTGCCAGCAGTGAGGGACAGGACTATGGCTACACCTTC. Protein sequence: CASSEGQDYGYTF.

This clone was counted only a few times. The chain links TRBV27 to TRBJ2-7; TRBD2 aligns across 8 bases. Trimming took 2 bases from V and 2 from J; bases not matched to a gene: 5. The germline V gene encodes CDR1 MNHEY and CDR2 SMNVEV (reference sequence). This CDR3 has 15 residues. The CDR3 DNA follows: TGTGCCAGCAGTTTAGGAGCGGGAGAGGCCTACGAGCAGTACTTC. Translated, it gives CASSLGAGEAYEQYF.

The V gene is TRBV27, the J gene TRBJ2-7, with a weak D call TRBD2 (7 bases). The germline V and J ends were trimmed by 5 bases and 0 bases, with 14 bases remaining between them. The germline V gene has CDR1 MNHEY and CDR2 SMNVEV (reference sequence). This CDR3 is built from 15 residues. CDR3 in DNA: TGTGCCAGCAGTCCCCAGGGAGGGGGCTCCTACGAGCAGTACTTC. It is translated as CASSPQGGGSYEQYF.

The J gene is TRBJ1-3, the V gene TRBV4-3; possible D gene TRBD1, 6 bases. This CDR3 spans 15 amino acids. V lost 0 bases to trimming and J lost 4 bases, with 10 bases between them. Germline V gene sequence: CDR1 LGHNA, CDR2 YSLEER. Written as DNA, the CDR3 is TGCGCCAGCAGCCAAGATAACACAGGGGGAAACACCATATATTTT. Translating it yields CASSQDNTGGNTIYF.

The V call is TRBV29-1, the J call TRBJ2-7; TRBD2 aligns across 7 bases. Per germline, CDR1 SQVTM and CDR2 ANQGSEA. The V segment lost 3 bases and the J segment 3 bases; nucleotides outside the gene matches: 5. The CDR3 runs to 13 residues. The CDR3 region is CSVDGGGFYEQYF. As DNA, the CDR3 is TGCAGCGTTGATGGGGGAGGGTTCTACGAGCAGTACTTC.

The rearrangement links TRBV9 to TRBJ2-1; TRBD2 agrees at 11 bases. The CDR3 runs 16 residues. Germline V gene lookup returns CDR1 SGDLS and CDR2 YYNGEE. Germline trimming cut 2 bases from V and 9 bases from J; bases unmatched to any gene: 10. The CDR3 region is CASSVTSGGAWGEQFF. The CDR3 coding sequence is TGTGCCAGCAGCGTCACTAGCGGGGGCGCGTGGGGTGAGCAGTTCTTC.

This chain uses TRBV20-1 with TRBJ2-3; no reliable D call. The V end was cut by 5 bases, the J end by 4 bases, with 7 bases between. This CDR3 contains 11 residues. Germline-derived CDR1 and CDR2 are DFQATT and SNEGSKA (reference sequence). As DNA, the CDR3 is TGCAGTGCTCCCCGCGCAGATACGCAGTATTTT. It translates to CSAPRADTQYF.

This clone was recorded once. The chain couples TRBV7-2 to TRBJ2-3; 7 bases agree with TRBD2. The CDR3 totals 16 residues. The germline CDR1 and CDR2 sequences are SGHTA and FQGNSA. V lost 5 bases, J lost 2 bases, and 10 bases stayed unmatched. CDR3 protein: CASSRSSTSPTDTQYF. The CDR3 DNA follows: TGTGCCAGCAGCCGCTCCTCGACTAGCCCCACAGATACGCAGTATTTT.

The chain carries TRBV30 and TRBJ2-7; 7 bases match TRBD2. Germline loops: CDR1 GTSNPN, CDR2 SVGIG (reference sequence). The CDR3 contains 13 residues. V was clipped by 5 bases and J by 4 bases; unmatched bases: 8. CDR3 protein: CAWGAGTIYEQYF. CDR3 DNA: TGTGCCTGGGGGGCGGGGACTATTTACGAGCAGTACTTC.

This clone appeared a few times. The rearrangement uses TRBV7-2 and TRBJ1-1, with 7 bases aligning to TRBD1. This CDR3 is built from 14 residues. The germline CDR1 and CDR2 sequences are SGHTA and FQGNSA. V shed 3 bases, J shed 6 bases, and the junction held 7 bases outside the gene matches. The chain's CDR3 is CASSFANRGSEAFF. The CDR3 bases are TGTGCCAGCAGCTTCGCCAACAGGGGCTCTGAAGCTTTCTTT.

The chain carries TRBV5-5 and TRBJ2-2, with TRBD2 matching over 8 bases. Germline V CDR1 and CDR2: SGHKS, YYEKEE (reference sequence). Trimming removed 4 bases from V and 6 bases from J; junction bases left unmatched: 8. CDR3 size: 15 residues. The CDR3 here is CASSESGSLAGELFF. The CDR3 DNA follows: TGTGCCAGCAGCGAGAGCGGGAGTCTCGCCGGGGAGCTGTTTTTT.

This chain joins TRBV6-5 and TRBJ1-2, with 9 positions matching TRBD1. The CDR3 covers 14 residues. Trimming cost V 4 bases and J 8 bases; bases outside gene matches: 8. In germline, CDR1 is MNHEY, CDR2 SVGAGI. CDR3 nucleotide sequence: TGTGCCAGCAGTTTCGGGACAGGGAATCACGGCTACACCTTC. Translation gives CASSFGTGNHGYTF.

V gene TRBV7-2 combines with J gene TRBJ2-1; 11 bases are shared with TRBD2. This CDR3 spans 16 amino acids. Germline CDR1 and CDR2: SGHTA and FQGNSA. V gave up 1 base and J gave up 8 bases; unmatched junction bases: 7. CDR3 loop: CASSLVASGRSHEQFF. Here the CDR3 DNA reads TGTGCCAGCAGCTTAGTCGCTAGCGGGAGGAGCCATGAGCAGTTCTTC.

This CDR3 reads CASSLGAHGYTF. CDR3 nucleotides: TGTGCCAGCAGCTTAGGCGCCCATGGCTACACCTTC. The genes are TRBV7-9 and TRBJ1-2; D unclear. Germline V lookup: CDR1 SEHNR, CDR2 FQNEAQ (reference sequence). Trimming pared 1 base from V and 6 bases from J, leaving 6 bases between. The CDR3 covers 12 residues.

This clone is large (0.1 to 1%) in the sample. The CDR3 DNA is TGTGCCGCCGGCTCGCAGGATAGCAATCAGCCCCAGCATTTT. Protein sequence: CAAGSQDSNQPQHF. The rearrangement uses TRBV10-3 and TRBJ1-5, with unresolved D. The V end lost 11 bases, the J end lost 0 bases, and 14 bases lay between the germline ends. Germline V CDR1 and CDR2: ENHRY, SYGVKD. The CDR3 runs 14 residues.

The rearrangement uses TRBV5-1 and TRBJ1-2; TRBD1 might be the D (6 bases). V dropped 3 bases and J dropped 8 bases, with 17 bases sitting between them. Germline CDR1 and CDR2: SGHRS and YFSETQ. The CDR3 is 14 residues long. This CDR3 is CASSSITGIGGYTF. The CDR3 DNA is TGCGCCAGCAGCTCGATAACAGGGATTGGCGGCTACACCTTC.

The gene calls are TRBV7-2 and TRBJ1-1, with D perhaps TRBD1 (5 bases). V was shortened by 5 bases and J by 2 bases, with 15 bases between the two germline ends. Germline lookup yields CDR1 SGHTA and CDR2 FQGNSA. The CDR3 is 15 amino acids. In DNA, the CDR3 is TGTGCCAGCAGCCCCTTCATGGGGCCAAACACTGAAGCTTTCTTT. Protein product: CASSPFMGPNTEAFF. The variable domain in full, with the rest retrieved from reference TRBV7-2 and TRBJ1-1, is GAGVSQSPSNKVTEKGKDVELRCDPISGHTALYWYRQSLGQGLEFLIYFQGNSAPDKSGLPSDRFSAERTGGSVSTLTIQRTQQEDSAVYLCASSPFMGPNTEAFFGQGTRLTVV.

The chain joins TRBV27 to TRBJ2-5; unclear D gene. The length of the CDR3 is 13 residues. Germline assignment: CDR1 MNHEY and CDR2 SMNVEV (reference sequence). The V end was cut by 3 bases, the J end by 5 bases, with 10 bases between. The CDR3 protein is CASSLSSIETQYF. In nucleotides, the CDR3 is TGTGCCAGCAGTTTGAGTAGCATCGAGACCCAGTACTTC.

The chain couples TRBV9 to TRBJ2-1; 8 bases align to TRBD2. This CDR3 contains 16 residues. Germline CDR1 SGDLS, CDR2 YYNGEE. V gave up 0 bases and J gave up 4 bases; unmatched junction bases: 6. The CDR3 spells CASSVAGLAGYNEQFF. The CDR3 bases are TGTGCCAGCAGCGTAGCTGGCCTAGCGGGTTACAATGAGCAGTTCTTC.

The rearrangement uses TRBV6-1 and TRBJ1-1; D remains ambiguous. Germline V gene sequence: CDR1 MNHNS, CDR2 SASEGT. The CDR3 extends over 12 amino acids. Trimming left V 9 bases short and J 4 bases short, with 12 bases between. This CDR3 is CASAPEGTEAFF. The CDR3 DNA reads TGTGCCAGTGCTCCAGAGGGCACTGAAGCTTTCTTT.

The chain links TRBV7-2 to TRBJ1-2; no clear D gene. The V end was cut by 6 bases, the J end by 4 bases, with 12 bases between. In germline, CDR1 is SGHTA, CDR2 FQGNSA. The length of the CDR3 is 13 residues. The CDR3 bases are TGTGCCAGCAGTTGGTCACTGCTCTATGGCTACACCTTC. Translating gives CASSWSLLYGYTF.

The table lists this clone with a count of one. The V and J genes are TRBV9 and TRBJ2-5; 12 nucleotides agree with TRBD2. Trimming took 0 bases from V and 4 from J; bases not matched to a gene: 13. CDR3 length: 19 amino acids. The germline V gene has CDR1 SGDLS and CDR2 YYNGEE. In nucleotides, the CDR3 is TGTGCCAGCAGCGTAGGTCCTAGCGGGAGGGGCCGGGGGGGAGAGACCCAGTACTTC. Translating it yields CASSVGPSGRGRGGETQYF.

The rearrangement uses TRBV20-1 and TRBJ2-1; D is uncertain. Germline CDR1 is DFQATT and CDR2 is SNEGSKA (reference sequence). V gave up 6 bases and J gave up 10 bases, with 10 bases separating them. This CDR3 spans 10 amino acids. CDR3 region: CSAPNQEQFF. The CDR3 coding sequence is TGCAGTGCCCCCAACCAGGAGCAGTTCTTC.

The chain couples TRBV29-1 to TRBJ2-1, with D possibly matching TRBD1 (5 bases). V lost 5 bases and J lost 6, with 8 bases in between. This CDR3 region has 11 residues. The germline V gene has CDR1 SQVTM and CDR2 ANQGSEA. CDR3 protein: CSVRQPNEQFF. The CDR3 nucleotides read TGCAGCGTTCGACAGCCCAATGAGCAGTTCTTC.